These 27 T cell receptor beta chains originate from one sample sequenced in a study of blood T cell repertoires in COVID-19. Clones were sequenced by immunoSEQ multiplex PCR, and TCRdb holds only the in-frame ones, with some missing. This sample has around 190,000 clones; about 88% occur once, and the top ten carry 20% to 25%. Sequenced sample: PBMCs or T cells enriched from blood (not recorded which). The receptors were sampled from a woman aged 40 to 50 in a cohort exposed to, infected with or recovered from COVID-19 (not recorded which).

The chain recombines TRBV5-4 with TRBJ2-7; D is possibly TRBD2 (5 bases). The CDR3 covers 14 residues. The germline gives CDR1 SGHNT, CDR2 YYREEE (reference sequence). V gave up 0 bases and J gave up 0 bases, with 7 bases separating them. Here the CDR3 DNA reads TGTGCCAGCAGCTTGGGAGGGTTCTCCTACGAGCAGTACTTC. It translates to CASSLGGFSYEQYF.

The chain combines TRBV9 with TRBJ1-3; maybe TRBD1 (5 bases). The CDR3 runs 16 residues. Germline-derived CDR1 and CDR2 are SGDLS and YYNGEE. The V end lost 1 base, the J end lost 2 bases, and 13 bases lay between the germline ends. For the CDR3, the DNA is TGTGCCAGCAGCGTAAACGTCAGGGTTCCTGGAAACACCATATATTTT. Translated: CASSVNVRVPGNTIYF.

V usage is TRBV29-1 and J usage is TRBJ1-5; maybe TRBD1 (5 bases). The CDR3 runs to 20 residues. From germline, CDR1 is SQVTM and CDR2 ANQGSEA. The V and J ends lost 6 bases and 0 bases respectively, with 30 bases between them. The DNA for the CDR3 is TGCAGCGTCCGCGGGGACCATATAAAGACTAAGCCTTATAGCAATCAGCCCCAGCATTTT. Residues: CSVRGDHIKTKPYSNQPQHF.

The chain couples TRBV6-5 to TRBJ1-2; 7 bases are a match to TRBD1. Germline CDR1 and CDR2: MNHEY and SVGAGI. The CDR3 length is 13 residues. With 1 base clipped from V and 9 bases from J, the junction kept 5 bases outside the gene matches. Here the CDR3 DNA reads TGTGCCAGCAGTTACTTACAGGGGCGTCGCTACACCTTC. Its translation is CASSYLQGRRYTF.

This chain joins TRBV4-1 and TRBJ1-2, with TRBD1 matching over 9 bases. Trimming took 1 base from V and 7 from J; bases not matched to a gene: 10. The germline V gene has CDR1 MGHRA and CDR2 YSYEKL. The CDR3 runs 16 residues. The CDR3 DNA follows: TGCGCCAGCAGCCAAGTAGGGGACAGGGCCTTTGGTGGCTACACCTTC. Translating it yields CASSQVGDRAFGGYTF.

The rearrangement joins TRBV4-1 to TRBJ2-2; 11 bases are a match to TRBD1. Per germline, CDR1 MGHRA and CDR2 YSYEKL. J gave up 3 bases and V 4 bases, and 13 bases lay outside the gene matches. The CDR3 covers 19 residues. CDR3 region: CASSPTSSGTGGDTGELFF. The CDR3 DNA follows: TGCGCCAGCAGCCCTACCAGTTCCGGGACAGGGGGGGACACCGGGGAGCTGTTTTTT.

V gene TRBV27 combines with J gene TRBJ1-2; perhaps TRBD1 as D (5 bases). Deletions cut 3 bases from V and 5 bases from J, with 13 bases between. From germline, CDR1 is MNHEY and CDR2 SMNVEV (reference sequence). The CDR3 totals 14 residues. CDR3 sequence (DNA): TGTGCCAGCAGTTTTTCGGGGGAAGGGTATGGCTACACCTTC. Amino acids: CASSFSGEGYGYTF.

This chain links TRBV2 with TRBJ2-2, with 13 bases matching TRBD2. This CDR3 spans 15 amino acids. V shed 11 bases and J 3 bases; nucleotides not matched to a gene: 6. Germline V CDR1 and CDR2: SNHLY, FYNNEI. CDR3 region: CALLAGGGDTGELFF. In nucleotides, the CDR3 is TGTGCCCTACTAGCGGGAGGGGGTGACACCGGGGAGCTGTTTTTT.

The rearrangement links TRBV10-1 to TRBJ1-1, with a possible D match to TRBD1 (5 bases). Looked up from germline, CDR1 is WNHNN and CDR2 is SYGVQD (reference sequence). The CDR3 contains 13 residues. V was pared by 2 bases and J by 11 bases, with 15 bases between. CDR3 in amino acids: CASSENGQSRAFF. CDR3 DNA sequence: TGCGCCAGCAGTGAGAACGGACAAAGCAGGGCTTTCTTT.

The V gene is TRBV30, the J gene TRBJ1-6; 7 bases match TRBD1. The CDR3 spans 15 residues. The germline V gene has CDR1 GTSNPN and CDR2 SVGIG (reference sequence). Trimming at V came to 4 bases and at J to 7 bases, leaving 10 bases not matched to a gene. The CDR3 region is CAWKRTGTANSPLHF. The CDR3 region has the DNA TGTGCCTGGAAACGGACCGGGACAGCGAATTCACCCCTCCACTTT.

This clone was picked up a small number of times. The chain is built from TRBV6-2 or TRBV6-3 and TRBJ2-2; 10 nucleotides align to TRBD1. With 4 bases clipped from V and 4 bases from J, the junction kept 3 bases outside the gene matches. Germline CDR1 is MNHEY and CDR2 is SVGEGT. This CDR3 region has 15 residues. The CDR3 region is CASSFDRGPTGELFF. The CDR3 nucleotides read TGTGCCAGCAGTTTCGACAGGGGGCCCACCGGGGAGCTGTTTTTT.

Many counts were recorded for this clone. The V gene is TRBV11-3, the J gene TRBJ2-5; D may be TRBD2 (6 bases). Trimming pared 5 bases from V and 5 bases from J, leaving 12 bases between. CDR3 length: 13 amino acids. Germline V gene sequence: CDR1 SGHNT, CDR2 YENEEA. CDR3: CASSTTSSETQYF. The CDR3 region has the DNA TGTGCCAGCAGCACGACTAGTTCCGAGACCCAGTACTTC.

This chain uses TRBV6-5 with TRBJ2-7; D is perhaps TRBD1 (6 bases). The length of the CDR3 is 16 residues. Trimming cost V 4 bases and J 5 bases, with 21 bases left between them. The germline V gene has CDR1 MNHEY and CDR2 SVGAGI. CDR3 protein: CASSSYPAYQGNEQYF. The DNA for the CDR3 is TGTGCCAGCAGTTCTTATCCGGCCTACCAGGGGAACGAGCAGTACTTC.

The chain joins TRBV5-4 to TRBJ1-6, with TRBD1 matching over 9 bases. Germline trimming cut 4 bases from V and 7 bases from J; bases unmatched to any gene: 6. The CDR3 loop spans 15 amino acids. CDR1 and CDR2 (germline): SGHNT, YYREEE (reference sequence). CDR3 DNA sequence: TGTGCCAGCAGCATGACAGGGGGGGCCAATTCACCCCTCCACTTT. Amino acid sequence: CASSMTGGANSPLHF.

V usage is TRBV5-6 and J usage is TRBJ1-5; tentatively, D is TRBD1 (5 bases). The length of the CDR3 is 14 residues. CDR1 and CDR2 (germline): SGHDT, YYEEEE. V was cut by 6 bases and J by 7 bases, with 17 bases left in between. CDR3 in amino acids: CASTVGGDWQPQHF. The CDR3 DNA reads TGTGCCAGCACCGTTGGAGGGGACTGGCAGCCCCAGCATTTT.

CDR3 residues: CSASTQADLEAFF. In nucleotides, the CDR3 is TGCAGTGCTAGTACTCAAGCGGACCTTGAAGCTTTCTTT. The chain recombines TRBV20-1 with TRBJ1-1; D ambiguous. There are 13 residues in the CDR3. Germline CDR1 reads DFQATT; CDR2 reads SNEGSKA (reference sequence). V lost 3 bases to trimming and J lost 7 bases, with 15 bases between them.

The chain is built from TRBV19 and TRBJ2-1, with D unresolved. The CDR3 consists of 12 residues. V gave up 4 bases and J gave up 9 bases, with 10 bases separating them. In germline, CDR1 is LNHDA, CDR2 SQIVND (reference sequence). Here the CDR3 reads CASSTRSPEQFF. Here the CDR3 DNA reads TGTGCCAGTAGTACCAGATCGCCTGAGCAGTTCTTC.

This clone is a singleton in its sample. The chain uses TRBV7-9 and TRBJ2-1, with 8 bases identical to TRBD2. The CDR3 totals 10 residues. V dropped 5 bases and J dropped 15; count of bases not matched to a gene: 3. Germline lookup yields CDR1 SEHNR and CDR2 FQNEAQ (reference sequence). The CDR3 DNA is TGTGCCAGCAGCGGGACTAGTCCGTTCTTC. Translating it yields CASSGTSPFF. The full variable domain, in which reference TRBV7-9 and TRBJ2-1 provide the parts outside the CDR3, is DTGVSQNPRHKITKRGQNVTFRCDPISEHNRLYWYRQTLGQGPEFLTYFQNEAQLEKSRLLSDRFSAERPKGSFSTLEIQRTEQGDSAMYLCASSGTSPFFGPGTRLTVL.

The rearrangement links TRBV11-2 to TRBJ2-3; a possible D gene is TRBD2 (7 bases). The CDR3 extends over 15 amino acids. The V gene's germline CDR1 is SGHAT and CDR2 FQNNGV. V was shortened by 4 bases and J by 0 bases, with 11 bases between the two germline ends. The CDR3 DNA is TGTGCCAGCAGCTCGGGGGGCGGGAGCACAGATACGCAGTATTTT. Translated, it gives CASSSGGGSTDTQYF. Combining the CDR3 with reference TRBV11-2 and TRBJ2-3 gives the whole variable domain EAGVAQSPRYKIIEKRQSVAFWCNPISGHATLYWYQQILGQGPKLLIQFQNNGVVDDSQLPKDRFSAERLKGVDSTLKIQPAKLEDSAVYLCASSSGGGSTDTQYFGPGTRLTVL.

V and J are TRBV9 and TRBJ2-7, with D possibly being TRBD2 (6 bases). Germline-derived CDR1 and CDR2 are SGDLS and YYNGEE. The V end lost 3 bases, the J end lost 7 bases, and 20 bases lay between the germline ends. CDR3 length equals 15 residues. The CDR3 DNA follows: TGTGCCAGCAGCGCTGAGGCGGGACGATTTGAAGAGCAGTACTTC. As protein: CASSAEAGRFEEQYF.

The sample holds many counts of this clone. The V and J genes are TRBV4-3 and TRBJ2-2, with D maybe TRBD2 (5 bases). The CDR3 spans 17 residues. The germline gives CDR1 LGHNA, CDR2 YSLEER. Trimming left V 0 bases short and J 5 bases short, with 16 bases between. The CDR3: CASSQDVRGSGTGELFF. DNA for the CDR3: TGCGCCAGCAGCCAAGATGTGAGAGGGAGTGGTACCGGGGAGCTGTTTTTT.

The chain uses TRBV12-3 or TRBV12-4 and TRBJ2-1; D gene ambiguous. The CDR3 totals 12 residues. V lost 5 bases and J lost 5, with 7 bases in between. The CDR3 DNA reads TGTGCCAGCAGTCCAAACAACAATGAGCAGTTCTTC. It translates to CASSPNNNEQFF.

The chain carries TRBV3-1 (or the pseudogene TRBV3-2) and TRBJ2-3; 8 bases map to TRBD2. The V segment lost 5 bases and the J segment 2 bases; nucleotides outside the gene matches: 6. Germline CDR1 LGHDT, CDR2 YNNKEL (reference sequence). The CDR3 spans 15 residues. In DNA form, the CDR3 reads TGTGCCAGCAGCATCAGCGGGAGTTACACAGATACGCAGTATTTT. Translated, it gives CASSISGSYTDTQYF.

The V gene is TRBV5-6, the J gene TRBJ2-1; D unclear. Germline CDR1 and CDR2: SGHDT and YYEEEE. The CDR3 has 11 residues. Between the trimmed V and J ends, which lost 0 bases and 12 bases, there was a span of 7 bases. The CDR3: CASSLARRQFF. The CDR3 DNA reads as TGTGCCAGCAGCTTGGCTAGACGGCAGTTCTTC. The variable domain in full, with the rest retrieved from reference TRBV5-6 and TRBJ2-1, is DAGVTQSPTHLIKTRGQQVTLRCSPKSGHDTVSWYQQALGQGPQFIFQYYEEEERQRGNFPDRFSGHQFPNYSSELNVNALLLGDSALYLCASSLARRQFFGPGTRLTVL.

The chain joins TRBV6-5 to TRBJ2-7; D is unclear. The CDR3 contains 15 residues. CDR1 and CDR2 from the germline V gene are MNHEY and SVGAGI. Trimming took 2 bases from V and 5 from J, leaving 16 bases between them. CDR3 protein: CASSYVFGGLNEQYF. CDR3 sequence (DNA): TGTGCCAGCAGTTACGTTTTCGGCGGTTTGAACGAGCAGTACTTC.

This clone was seen only a few times. The chain carries TRBV13 and TRBJ2-4, with TRBD2 matching over 9 bases. Unmatched junction bases numbered 6, after V lost 4 bases and J lost 2 bases. This CDR3 comprises 16 residues. Germline V lookup: CDR1 PRHDT, CDR2 FYEKMQ (reference sequence). CDR3 DNA sequence: TGTGCCAGCAGCTGGGGAGCGGGAGGCCCCAAAAACATTCAGTACTTC. It specifies CASSWGAGGPKNIQYF. Filled out from reference TRBV13 and TRBJ2-4, the complete variable domain reads AAGVIQSPRHLIKEKRETATLKCYPIPRHDTVYWYQQGPGQDPQFLISFYEKMQSDKGSIPDRFSAQQFSDYHSELNMSSLELGDSALYFCASSWGAGGPKNIQYFGAGTRLSVL.

V and J are TRBV25-1 and TRBJ2-2; possibly TRBD1 for D (5 bases). The CDR3 runs to 15 residues. V was pared by 4 bases and J by 1 base, with 10 bases between. The V gene's germline CDR1 is MGHDK and CDR2 SYGVNS. The DNA for the CDR3 is TGTGCCAGCAGTGTGCAGGGTTGGAACACCGGGGAGCTGTTTTTT. Its translation is CASSVQGWNTGELFF. The variable domain in full, with the rest retrieved from reference TRBV25-1 and TRBJ2-2, is EADIYQTPRYLVIGTGKKITLECSQTMGHDKMYWYQQDPGMELHLIHYSYGVNSTEKGDLSSESTVSRIRTEHFPLTLESARPSHTSQYLCASSVQGWNTGELFFGEGSRLTVL.